One and the same sample provided the 27 T cell receptor beta chains below, sequenced in a study of T cells and copy number aberrations in small-cell lung cancer. The table came from immunoSEQ multiplex PCR; TCRdb's copy has only in-frame clones and leaves some out. The sample lists 3,000 to 4,000 clones, around nine tenths occurring once. The sequenced sample consisted of normal tissue next to the tumor. All receptors come from a man aged 50-60 years with small cell lung cancer.

The gene calls are TRBV7-2 and TRBJ2-7; D gene uncertain. Germline assignment: CDR1 SGHTA and CDR2 FQGNSA. There are 14 residues in the CDR3. The germline V and J ends were trimmed by 5 bases and 2 bases, with 13 bases remaining between them. CDR3 sequence: CASSPAIGTYEQYF. In DNA form, the CDR3 reads TGTGCCAGCAGCCCGGCGATAGGGACCTACGAGCAGTACTTC.

The genes are TRBV27 and TRBJ2-7, with 9 bases matching TRBD1. There are 14 residues in the CDR3. Germline assignment: CDR1 MNHEY and CDR2 SMNVEV (reference sequence). J lost 1 base, V lost 4 bases, and 2 bases had no gene match. The CDR3 loop is CASSWGTGSYEQYF. The CDR3 bases are TGTGCCAGCAGTTGGGGGACAGGGTCCTACGAGCAGTACTTC.

The chain links TRBV4-3 to TRBJ1-3, with D unresolved. This CDR3 has 13 amino acids. CDR1 LGHNA and CDR2 YSLEER come from the germline V gene. Trimming pared 1 base from V and 7 bases from J, leaving 8 bases between. CDR3 in amino acids: CASSQVPINTIYF. DNA of the CDR3: TGCGCCAGCAGCCAAGTCCCTATCAACACCATATATTTT.

The V gene is TRBV10-2, the J gene TRBJ1-3; D unresolved. Germline CDR1 is WSHSY and CDR2 is SAAADI. The CDR3 runs 11 residues. The germline V and J ends were trimmed by 7 bases and 4 bases, with 5 bases remaining between them. CDR3 coding DNA: TGCGCCAGCAACGGCGGAAACACCATATATTTT. Amino acids: CASNGGNTIYF.

The sample holds one count of this clone. The chain couples TRBV9 to TRBJ2-2; possibly TRBD2 for D (6 bases). Germline CDR1 and CDR2: SGDLS and YYNGEE. With 0 bases removed from V and 9 bases from J, the gap between germline ends came to 12 bases. This CDR3 spans 14 amino acids. The CDR3 DNA sequence: TGTGCCAGCAGCGTAGAGGGACTTCCCCGGGAGCTGTTTTTT. It codes for CASSVEGLPRELFF. The full variable domain, rest sourced from reference TRBV9 and TRBJ2-2, is DSGVTQTPKHLITATGQRVTLRCSPRSGDLSVYWYQQSLDQGLQFLIQYYNGEERAKGNILERFSAQQFPDLHSELNLSSLELGDSALYFCASSVEGLPRELFFGEGSRLTVL.

This clone was counted a single time. CDR3 region: CASSSEGGSGELFF. CDR3 bases: TGTGCCAGCAGCTCGGAAGGGGGCTCGGGGGAGCTGTTTTTT. V is TRBV7-3 and J is TRBJ2-2, with 7 bases that match TRBD1. J was trimmed by 8 bases and V by 4 bases; bases with no gene match: 7. Germline lookup yields CDR1 SGHTA and CDR2 FQGTGA. CDR3 length: 14 amino acids.

The V call is TRBV5-4, the J call TRBJ2-1, with 14 bases identical to TRBD2. Germline CDR1 and CDR2: SGHNT and YYREEE (reference sequence). J was trimmed by 7 bases and V by 0 bases; bases with no gene match: 6. CDR3 length equals 17 residues. This CDR3 is CASSLGRLAGGPNEQFF. In nucleotides, the CDR3 is TGTGCCAGCAGCTTGGGCCGACTAGCGGGAGGGCCGAATGAGCAGTTCTTC.

The V call is TRBV6-6, the J call TRBJ1-6; D possibly corresponds to TRBD1 (5 bases). Germline lookup yields CDR1 MNHNY and CDR2 SVGAGI (reference sequence). V was clipped by 2 bases and J by 7 bases, with 12 bases between them. The CDR3 is 15 amino acids. DNA of the CDR3: TGTGCCAGCAGTTACAACCAGGGAGCGAATTCACCCCTCCACTTT. Protein: CASSYNQGANSPLHF.

The chain is built from TRBV19 and TRBJ1-1; no clear D gene. The CDR3 is 12 amino acids. V gave up 7 bases and J gave up 3 bases, with 9 bases separating them. Germline V CDR1 and CDR2: LNHDA, SQIVND (reference sequence). The CDR3 nucleotides are TGTGCCAGTATGGGGAGGGACACTGAAGCTTTCTTT. Amino acids: CASMGRDTEAFF.

On this clone: This specimen includes other DNA sequences encoding the same CDR3. This chain uses TRBV7-2 with TRBJ2-7; D is uncertain. Germline V gene data show CDR1 as SGHTA and CDR2 as FQGNSA. V lost 5 bases and J lost 7, with 15 bases in between. The CDR3 has 13 residues. This chain's CDR3 is CASSQMANHEQYF. The DNA for the CDR3 is TGTGCCAGCAGCCAAATGGCTAATCATGAGCAGTACTTC.

V and J are TRBV7-2 and TRBJ2-3; D is perhaps TRBD2 (6 bases). The length of the CDR3 is 19 residues. The V gene's germline CDR1 is SGHTA and CDR2 FQGNSA. Trimming removed 3 bases from V and 2 bases from J, with 24 bases in between. CDR3 amino acids: CASSFDPRTGTRSTDTQYF. CDR3 DNA sequence: TGTGCCAGCAGCTTCGACCCCCGCACCGGGACTCGATCCACAGATACGCAGTATTTT.

This chain joins TRBV2 and TRBJ2-7; 8 bases match TRBD1. Germline CDR1 SNHLY, CDR2 FYNNEI. The CDR3 runs 13 residues. Trimming cost V 6 bases and J 6 bases; bases outside gene matches: 7. CDR3 sequence: CASRDDRGIEQYF. CDR3 nucleotides: TGTGCCAGCAGGGATGACAGGGGTATCGAGCAGTACTTC.

This clone was detected only once. The CDR3 sequence is CASRGAGYYEQYF. In DNA form, the CDR3 reads TGTGCCAGCAGGGGAGCTGGTTACTACGAGCAGTACTTC. The chain recombines TRBV6-1 with TRBJ2-7; a weak D match, TRBD2 (5 bases). V was clipped by 6 bases and J by 3 bases, with 12 bases between them. Germline V lookup: CDR1 MNHNS, CDR2 SASEGT. CDR3 length: 13 amino acids.

The gene calls are TRBV25-1 and TRBJ1-5, with D possibly matching TRBD1 (6 bases). The CDR3 length is 15 residues. The V gene lost 3 bases and the J gene lost 7 bases, with 16 bases spanning the gap. Germline loops: CDR1 MGHDK, CDR2 SYGVNS. The chain's CDR3 is CASSDGGGSGQPQHF. The CDR3 nucleotides read TGTGCCAGCAGTGACGGGGGCGGCTCGGGACAGCCCCAGCATTTT. The entire variable domain, with the rest obtained from reference TRBV25-1 and TRBJ1-5, is as follows: EADIYQTPRYLVIGTGKKITLECSQTMGHDKMYWYQQDPGMELHLIHYSYGVNSTEKGDLSSESTVSRIRTEHFPLTLESARPSHTSQYLCASSDGGGSGQPQHFGDGTRLSIL.

A note on this clone: The CDR3 ends on some other residue instead of the conserved phenylalanine or tryptophan, so this is likely a read error. This chain uses TRBV9 with TRBJ1-3; 7 bases fit TRBD1. CDR1 and CDR2 from the germline V gene are SGDLS and YYNGEE. V dropped 3 bases and J dropped 4; count of bases not matched to a gene: 10. The CDR3 totals 16 residues. This chain's CDR3 is CASSGGATGVGNTIYC. Written as DNA, the CDR3 is TGTGCCAGCAGCGGGGGGGCTACAGGGGTCGGAAACACCATATATTGT.

This chain uses TRBV5-8 with TRBJ2-1, with D unresolved. V dropped 4 bases and J dropped 8 bases, with 13 bases sitting between them. The CDR3 loop spans 13 amino acids. CDR1 and CDR2 (germline): SGHTS, YDEGEE. The CDR3 nucleotides are TGTGCCAGCAGCCTCCTCCTGGGCTATGAGCAGTTCTTC. Protein: CASSLLLGYEQFF.

V is TRBV10-3 and J is TRBJ1-1, with D uncertain. Germline lookup yields CDR1 ENHRY and CDR2 SYGVKD. Deletions cut 2 bases from V and 1 base from J, with 11 bases between. This CDR3 region has 15 residues. The CDR3 DNA reads TGTGCCATCAGTGAGGGGAGACGGACGAACACTGAAGCTTTCTTT. It yields the protein CAISEGRRTNTEAFF.

The V call is TRBV7-9, the J call TRBJ1-6; the D gene is possibly TRBD1 (5 bases). CDR3 length equals 16 residues. The germline V and J ends were trimmed by 6 bases and 7 bases, with 19 bases remaining between them. Germline assignment: CDR1 SEHNR and CDR2 FQNEAQ (reference sequence). The CDR3 DNA reads TGTGCCAGCAGTCAGACAGACTTGTTACAAAATTCACCCCTCCACTTT. Its translation is CASSQTDLLQNSPLHF.

This clone has a single count. The chain couples TRBV19 to TRBJ1-2; D might be TRBD1 (5 bases). V gave up 1 base and J gave up 8 bases, with 11 bases separating them. The germline gives CDR1 LNHDA, CDR2 SQIVND (reference sequence). This CDR3 is built from 13 residues. The DNA for the CDR3 is TGTGCCAGTAGTATAGGCCGGGGGTTCGGCTACACCTTC. Translating it yields CASSIGRGFGYTF.

This chain uses TRBV2 with TRBJ1-2; no definite D call. Per germline, CDR1 SNHLY and CDR2 FYNNEI. The length of the CDR3 is 11 residues. V dropped 8 bases and J dropped 1 base, with 5 bases sitting between them. CDR3 bases: TGTGCCAGCCAGGATAACTATGGCTACACCTTC. Protein sequence: CASQDNYGYTF.

The chain uses TRBV6-1 and TRBJ2-1, with 10 nucleotides matching TRBD2. V lost 1 base to trimming and J lost 8 bases; unmatched junction nucleotides: 5. The CDR3 consists of 15 residues. Germline values: CDR1 MNHNS, CDR2 SASEGT. The CDR3 sequence: CASSEGSGGQDEQFF. The CDR3 DNA reads as TGTGCCAGCAGTGAAGGTAGCGGGGGGCAAGATGAGCAGTTCTTC.

The chain recombines TRBV27 with TRBJ2-7; D is undetermined. The CDR3 extends over 13 amino acids. The V gene lost 2 bases and the J gene lost 6 bases, with 11 bases spanning the gap. Germline lookup yields CDR1 MNHEY and CDR2 SMNVEV (reference sequence). As DNA, the CDR3 is TGTGCCAGCAGTTTACGATATGGGATCGAGCAGTACTTC. Its protein is CASSLRYGIEQYF.

The chain has TRBV18 and TRBJ1-5; D is perhaps TRBD1 (6 bases). The CDR3 spans 14 residues. CDR1 is KGHSH and CDR2 is LQKENI in the germline V gene. Deletions cut 3 bases from V and 7 bases from J, with 13 bases between. The CDR3 nucleotides are TGTGCCAGCTCACCCCGACAGGCGCGACAGCCCCAGCATTTT. Its translation: CASSPRQARQPQHF. Together with reference TRBV18 and TRBJ1-5, the CDR3 gives the full variable domain: NAGVMQNPRHLVRRRGQEARLRCSPMKGHSHVYWYRQLPEEGLKFMVYLQKENIIDESGMPKERFSAEFPKEGPSILRIQQVVRGDSAAYFCASSPRQARQPQHFGDGTRLSIL.

The V and J genes are TRBV11-2 and TRBJ2-5; D gene unclear. From germline, CDR1 is SGHAT and CDR2 FQNNGV. The CDR3 runs 14 residues. The V end was cut by 4 bases, the J end by 4 bases, with 13 bases between. In nucleotides, the CDR3 is TGTGCCAGCAGCTCAATTAGAGGTGGAGAGACCCAGTACTTC. This gives the protein CASSSIRGGETQYF. Variable domain in full (rest from reference TRBV11-2 and TRBJ2-5): EAGVAQSPRYKIIEKRQSVAFWCNPISGHATLYWYQQILGQGPKLLIQFQNNGVVDDSQLPKDRFSAERLKGVDSTLKIQPAKLEDSAVYLCASSSIRGGETQYFGPGTRLLVL.

This CDR3 is CASVNGDDEKLFF. The CDR3 DNA sequence: TGTGCCAGCGTCAACGGGGATGACGAAAAACTGTTTTTT. The chain couples TRBV28 to TRBJ1-4, with D unresolved. Deletions cut 8 bases from V and 8 bases from J, with 15 bases between. CDR1 and CDR2 from the germline V gene are MDHEN and SYDVKM. The CDR3 runs to 13 residues.

V usage is TRBV7-3 and J usage is TRBJ2-1; TRBD2 is a possible D gene (6 bases). The ends were cut back, 8 bases at V and 6 bases at J, with 14 bases in the middle. The CDR3 sequence is 13 residues long. The germline CDR1 and CDR2 sequences are SGHTA and FQGTGA. In DNA form, the CDR3 reads TGTGCCAGCGGTAGCGGCCCGAGCAATGAGCAGTTCTTC. It encodes CASGSGPSNEQFF.

The rearrangement links TRBV28 to TRBJ1-2; 7 nucleotides match TRBD1. V was pared by 7 bases and J by 2 bases, with 7 bases of the junction left unmatched. Looked up from germline, CDR1 is MDHEN and CDR2 is SYDVKM. The CDR3 covers 14 residues. CDR3 DNA: TGTGCCAGCATCGCGACAGGGACCAACTATGGCTACACCTTC. This encodes CASIATGTNYGYTF.